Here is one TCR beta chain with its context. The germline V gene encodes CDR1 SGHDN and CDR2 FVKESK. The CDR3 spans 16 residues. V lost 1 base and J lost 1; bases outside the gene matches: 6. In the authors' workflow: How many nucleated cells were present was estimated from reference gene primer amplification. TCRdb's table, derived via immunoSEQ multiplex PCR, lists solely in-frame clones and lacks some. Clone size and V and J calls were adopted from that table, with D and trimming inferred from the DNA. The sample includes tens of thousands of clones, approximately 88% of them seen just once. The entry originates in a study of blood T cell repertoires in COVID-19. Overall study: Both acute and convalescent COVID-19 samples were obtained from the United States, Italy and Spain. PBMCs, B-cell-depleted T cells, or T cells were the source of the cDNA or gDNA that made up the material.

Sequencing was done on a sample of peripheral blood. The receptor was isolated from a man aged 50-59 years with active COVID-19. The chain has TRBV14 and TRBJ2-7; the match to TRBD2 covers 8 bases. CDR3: CASSQATSGISYEQYF. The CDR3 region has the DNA TGTGCCAGCAGCCAAGCCACTAGCGGAATTTCCTACGAGCAGTACTTC.